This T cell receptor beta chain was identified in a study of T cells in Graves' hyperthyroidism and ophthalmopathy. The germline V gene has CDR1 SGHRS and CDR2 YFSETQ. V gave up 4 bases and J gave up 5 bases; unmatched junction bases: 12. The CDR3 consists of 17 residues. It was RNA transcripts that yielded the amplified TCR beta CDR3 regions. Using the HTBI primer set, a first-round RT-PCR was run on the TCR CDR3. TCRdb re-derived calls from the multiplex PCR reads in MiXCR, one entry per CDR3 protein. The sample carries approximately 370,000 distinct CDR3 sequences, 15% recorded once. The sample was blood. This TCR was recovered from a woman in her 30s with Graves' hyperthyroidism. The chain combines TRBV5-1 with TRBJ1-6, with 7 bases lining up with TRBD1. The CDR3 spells CASSQKQGNPDNSPLHF. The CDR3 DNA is TGCGCCAGCAGCCAGAAACAGGGGAACCCGGATAATTCACCCCTCCACTTT.